Below are 8 T cell receptor beta chains sequenced from a single sample in a study of blood T cell repertoires in COVID-19. Here immunoSEQ multiplex PCR was the method, and the copy in TCRdb shows in-frame clones only, minus some. In the table there are fewer than 300,000 clones, around 85% of which are singletons. Sequencing was done on a sample of PBMCs or T cells enriched from blood (not recorded which). These receptors all stem from a woman in her forties or fifties who had recovered from COVID-19.

This sequence joins TRBV7-2 and TRBJ1-5, with D perhaps TRBD1 (6 bases). From germline, CDR1 is SGHTA and CDR2 FQGNSA. V gave up 7 bases and J gave up 4 bases, with 17 bases separating them. This CDR3 is built from 15 residues. The CDR3 DNA reads TGTGCCAGCAAGAGGGGGTTTGGGGATAATCAGCCCCAGCATTTT. Translation: CASKRGFGDNQPQHF.

This chain's CDR3 is CASRPTTGTGGGELFF. In DNA form, the CDR3 reads TGTGCCAGCAGACCTACCACCGGGACAGGGGGAGGGGAGCTGTTTTTT. The chain carries TRBV11-2 and TRBJ2-2, with TRBD1 matching 11 bases. The CDR3 loop spans 16 amino acids. CDR1 is SGHAT, CDR2 FQNNGV, per germline. The V gene end was trimmed by 6 bases and the J gene end by 8 bases; junction bases not matched to a gene: 11.

The chain recombines TRBV7-9 with TRBJ1-2; 10 nucleotides align to TRBD1. The trim removed 5 bases at V and 8 bases at J, leaving 11 bases unmatched. This CDR3 has 15 residues. Germline assignment: CDR1 SEHNR and CDR2 FQNEAQ (reference sequence). This CDR3 is CASSPQGQGSGGYTF. The CDR3 DNA follows: TGTGCCAGCAGCCCCCAGGGACAGGGGTCGGGCGGCTACACCTTC.

The J gene is TRBJ1-4, the V gene TRBV28, with 11 bases matching TRBD1. V lost 8 bases to trimming and J lost 8 bases; unmatched junction nucleotides: 4. There are 13 residues in the CDR3. The V gene's germline CDR1 is MDHEN and CDR2 SYDVKM. CDR3 coding DNA: TGTGCCAGCTGGGGACAGGGGGTCGAAAAACTGTTTTTT. It specifies CASWGQGVEKLFF.

J is TRBJ1-2 and V is TRBV9; D is undetermined. Germline CDR1 reads SGDLS; CDR2 reads YYNGEE. The CDR3 contains 12 residues. V lost 3 bases and J lost 6, with 9 bases in between. The CDR3 DNA is TGTGCCAGCAGCGGGCAGGTACATGGCTACACCTTC. It yields the protein CASSGQVHGYTF.

To note about this clone: An end of the junction differs from the germline gene, which may be a read error. The rearrangement joins TRBV29-1 to TRBJ1-1, with TRBD1 as a possible D gene (6 bases). Germline CDR1 SQVTM, CDR2 ANQGSEA. The CDR3 runs to 12 residues. Here the CDR3 reads CSVEDGAGTRVF. CDR3 coding DNA: TGCAGCGTTGAAGATGGGGCAGGGACAAGAGTTTTT. Full variable domain (remainder filled in from reference TRBV29-1 and TRBJ1-1): SAVISQKPSRDICQRGTSLTIQCQVDSQVTMMFWYRQQPGQSLTLIATANQGSEATYESGFVIDKFPISRPNLTFSTLTVSNMSPEDSSIYLCSVEDGAGTRVFGQGTRLTVV.

The J gene is TRBJ2-7, the V gene TRBV19; TRBD2 might be the D (6 bases). Per the germline V gene, CDR1 is LNHDA and CDR2 is SQIVND (reference sequence). CDR3 length equals 17 residues. The ends were cut back, 3 bases at V and 5 bases at J, with 23 bases in the middle. The CDR3 region is CASSIDRNTGRMDEQYF. The CDR3 nucleotides are TGTGCCAGTAGTATTGATAGAAATACGGGGAGGATGGACGAGCAGTACTTC.

V is TRBV5-1 and J is TRBJ1-3; 8 positions match TRBD1. V trimming: 3 bases; J trimming: 3 bases; junction bases outside the gene matches: 5. Germline V gene data show CDR1 as SGHRS and CDR2 as YFSETQ. This CDR3 has 15 amino acids. For the CDR3, the DNA is TGCGCCAGCAGCTGGCAGGGGGCGGATGGAAACACCATATATTTT. Residues: CASSWQGADGNTIYF.